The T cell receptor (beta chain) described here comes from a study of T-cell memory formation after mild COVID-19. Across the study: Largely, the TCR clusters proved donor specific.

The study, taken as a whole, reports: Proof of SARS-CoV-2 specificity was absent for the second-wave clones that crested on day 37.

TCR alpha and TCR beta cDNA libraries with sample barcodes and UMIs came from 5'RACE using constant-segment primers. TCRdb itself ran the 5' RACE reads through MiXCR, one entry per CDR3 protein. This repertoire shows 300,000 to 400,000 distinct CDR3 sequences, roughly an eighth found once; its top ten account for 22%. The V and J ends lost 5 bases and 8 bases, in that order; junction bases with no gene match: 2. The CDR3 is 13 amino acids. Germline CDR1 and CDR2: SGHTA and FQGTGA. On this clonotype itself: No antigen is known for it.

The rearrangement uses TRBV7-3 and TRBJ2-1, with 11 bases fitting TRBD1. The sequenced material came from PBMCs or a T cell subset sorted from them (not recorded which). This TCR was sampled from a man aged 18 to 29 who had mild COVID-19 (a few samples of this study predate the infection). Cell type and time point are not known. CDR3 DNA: TGTGCCAGCAGCAGGACAGGGGGCGATGAGCAGTTCTTC. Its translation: CASSRTGGDEQFF.